This is a list of T cell receptor beta chains from one sample in a study of blood T cell repertoires in COVID-19. Measured with immunoSEQ multiplex PCR; TCRdb has only the in-frame clones, and not every one. The data hold over 60,000 clones, with 75% to 90% observed a single time. Specimen: peripheral blood. Receptors were obtained from a man older than 75 with acute or convalescent COVID-19. CDR3s include the opening cysteine and the closing phenylalanine or tryptophan. Fields, in order: clone size, V gene, D gene, J gene, CDR3 length, CDR3 DNA, CDR3 protein. D genes are given only for firm matches. Rows give clone size only sometimes, using once, few, many, or a class for an expanded clone.

abundance: -; v_gene: TRBV7-8; d_gene: -; j_gene: TRBJ1-4; len: 14; CDR3nt: TGTGCCAGCAGCTTAGGGGGTGGGGCCGAAAAACTGTTTTTT; CDR3aa: CASSLGGGAEKLFF
abundance: -; v_gene: TRBV18; d_gene: TRBD1; j_gene: TRBJ1-1; len: 19; CDR3nt: TGTGCCAGCTCACCACTAACAATGACAGGGTTGAGCGGTAACACTGAAGCTTTCTTT; CDR3aa: CASSPLTMTGLSGNTEAFF
abundance: -; v_gene: TRBV19; d_gene: TRBD2; j_gene: TRBJ2-5; len: 14; CDR3nt: TGTGCCAGCGGACTAGCGGGAGGGTCGGAGACCCAGTACTTC; CDR3aa: CASGLAGGSETQYF
abundance: -; v_gene: TRBV27; d_gene: -; j_gene: TRBJ2-1; len: 13; CDR3nt: TGTGCCAGCAGTCGGTCAGGGAACAATGAGCAGTTCTTC; CDR3aa: CASSRSGNNEQFF
abundance: -; v_gene: TRBV19; d_gene: TRBD1; j_gene: TRBJ1-5; len: 17; CDR3nt: TGTGCCAGTAGTAGGCCCGGGACAGGGGGTATTAATCAGCCCCAGCATTTT; CDR3aa: CASSRPGTGGINQPQHF
abundance: -; v_gene: TRBV6-5; d_gene: -; j_gene: TRBJ1-1; len: 14; CDR3nt: TGTGCCAGCTCGAGCGGGACACCGAACACTGAAGCTTTCTTT; CDR3aa: CASSSGTPNTEAFF
abundance: -; v_gene: TRBV5-6; d_gene: TRBD1; j_gene: TRBJ1-1; len: 12; CDR3nt: TGTGCCACCTACAGGGGTGGGACTGAAGCTTTCTTT; CDR3aa: CATYRGGTEAFF
abundance: -; v_gene: TRBV19; d_gene: TRBD1; j_gene: TRBJ1-5; len: 18; CDR3nt: TGTGCCAGTAGCGGACAGGGGGTGGGCCTTTTTAGCAATCAGCCCCAGCATTTT; CDR3aa: CASSGQGVGLFSNQPQHF
abundance: -; v_gene: TRBV6-5; d_gene: -; j_gene: TRBJ2-5; len: 13; CDR3nt: TGTGCCAGCAGTTTCCCAGGTAGTCAGACCCAGTACTTC; CDR3aa: CASSFPGSQTQYF
abundance: -; v_gene: TRBV10-3; d_gene: TRBD1; j_gene: TRBJ2-1; len: 17; CDR3nt: TGTGCCATCAGTGCTCCAGGGAGGCAGGGGGCGTTCAATGAGCAGTTCTTC; CDR3aa: CAISAPGRQGAFNEQFF
abundance: -; v_gene: TRBV9; d_gene: -; j_gene: TRBJ1-6; len: 14; CDR3nt: TGTGCCAGCAGCCTGCTGGACAGAAATTCACCCCTCCACTTT; CDR3aa: CASSLLDRNSPLHF
abundance: -; v_gene: TRBV2; d_gene: -; j_gene: TRBJ1-5; len: 17; CDR3nt: TGTGCCAGCAGTGAAGCCGGAACAGTCTATAGCAATCAGCCCCAGCATTTT; CDR3aa: CASSEAGTVYSNQPQHF
abundance: -; v_gene: TRBV14; d_gene: TRBD1; j_gene: TRBJ2-3; len: 18; CDR3nt: TGTGCCAGCAGCCGCTACACAGGGGGCCCTCAAGGTGGAGATACGCAGTATTTT; CDR3aa: CASSRYTGGPQGGDTQYF
abundance: few; v_gene: TRBV7-8; d_gene: TRBD1; j_gene: TRBJ2-7; len: 14; CDR3nt: TGTGCCAGCAGCTTCGGGACAGGGGGGCTCGAGCAGTACTTC; CDR3aa: CASSFGTGGLEQYF
abundance: once; v_gene: TRBV14; d_gene: -; j_gene: TRBJ1-2; len: 13; CDR3nt: TGTGCCAGCAGCCCCAACTTAGAATATGGCTACACCTTC; CDR3aa: CASSPNLEYGYTF
abundance: -; v_gene: TRBV29-1; d_gene: -; j_gene: TRBJ1-1; len: 13; CDR3nt: TGCAGCGTTGAAGAACAGATGAACACTGAAGCTTTCTTT; CDR3aa: CSVEEQMNTEAFF
abundance: -; v_gene: TRBV20-1; d_gene: -; j_gene: TRBJ1-1; len: 11; CDR3nt: TGCAGTGCTAGGGGGACAACTAAAGCTTTCTTT; CDR3aa: CSARGTTKAFF
abundance: -; v_gene: TRBV6-5; d_gene: -; j_gene: TRBJ2-7; len: 16; CDR3nt: TGTGCCAGCAGTTACTCGCCTACCGGGGGATCAAGCGAGCAGTACTTC; CDR3aa: CASSYSPTGGSSEQYF
abundance: -; v_gene: TRBV19; d_gene: -; j_gene: TRBJ2-3; len: 14; CDR3nt: TGTGCCAGTAGTTCCGGGGACATCACAGATACGCAGTATTTT; CDR3aa: CASSSGDITDTQYF
abundance: -; v_gene: TRBV3-1/TRBV3-2; d_gene: -; j_gene: TRBJ2-7; len: 12; CDR3nt: TGTGCCAGCAGCCAAGATCGGTACGAGCAGTACTTC; CDR3aa: CASSQDRYEQYF